This T cell receptor (beta chain) was captured in a study of T cell responses to AZD1222 COVID-19 vaccine (dated by TCRdb to 2020 to 2023). With respect to the entire study: A total of more than 230 trial participants underwent TCR sequencing, of whom about 210 had received two doses of AZD1222 and around 25 had received two doses of the MenACWY control vaccine. Trial participants were enrolled by age into 18-55, 56-69 and 70-plus year subgroups, with 148, 28 and 57 TCR-sequenced participants respectively.

Turning to this clone: Its antigen specificity is not known. No base qualities exist here, and no much larger clone lies one base off it.

Per the publication, the time point label means: about 28 days (+/-7) after the second vaccine dose. AZD1222 recipients whose second dose came at about 4 weeks and those whose second dose came at about 12 weeks were combined into one group, since spike-specific TCR depth and breadth did not differ between the two schedules. The vaccinee samples were drawn from two UK trials, COV001 and COV002, one of which was a single-blind randomized controlled phase 2/3 trial testing AZD1222 (ChAdOx1 nCoV-19) in healthy adults. Trial participant PBMC samples were collected at day 0 and day 28 after the second dose for TCRbeta chain sequencing. What the authors observed across the whole study: In the small 56-69-year group, the increase in depth fell short of significance, most likely because of low power. No day 14 peak-response samples were available, so repertoires were characterized only after the peak T cell response. Conclusions about previously exposed vaccinees are limited, since just five to seven AZD1222 recipients were seropositive for SARS-CoV-2 at baseline. The vaccine-associated CD4 TCRs covered the entire spike protein, and the dominant responses fell in regions 160-218 and 743-854. After two AZD1222 doses, both the breadth and the depth of spike-specific TCRs were significantly higher than at day 0 and than in MenACWY recipients. Participants were mostly white British and included more females than males, and it was suggested by the authors that clonal diversity may have been underestimated. Nearly half of unique spike-specific TCRs reportedly recognized epitopes outside regions mutated in the B.1.351 and B.1.1.7 variants.

The CDR3 regions of human TCRbeta chains were subjected to immunosequencing. On the authors' methods: TCRs in the repertoires were matched against a reference library of SARS-CoV-2-specific TCRs that had been generated with the MIRA antigen-specificity platform. Breadth was defined as the fraction of unique TCRs that were SARS-CoV-2-associated, and depth was defined as the fraction of total T cells that were SARS-CoV-2-associated. Using the MIRA data, every spike-specific TCR was mapped to the spike region that the TCR reacted to and assigned to either a CD4 or a CD8 class. Log10-transformed breadth and depth values were compared by one-way ANOVA with Sidak's multiple comparisons tests. What TCRdb holds here is the immuneACCESS table cut down to in-frame rearrangements. Part of the clones is not present; checked against another copy, under half of the missing clones reflect an unresolved V gene, and the others are unexplained. V, J and clone size were drawn from that table, and D and trimming were deduced from the DNA. The table for this sample lists about 63,000 clones; 80% to 90% of them were counted only once. About 6.3% of the sample is in the top ten clones.

The CDR3, from cysteine to phenylalanine, totals 15 residues. Of all the DNA, just the CDR3 is kept, 45 bases in frame from base 1. Unmatched junction bases come to 8, with V trimmed by 3 bases and J by 10 bases. The germline V gene gives CDR1 as MNHEY and CDR2 as SVGAGI. The chain employs TRBV6-5 and TRBJ1-6; 8 central bases correspond to TRBD1. Material: peripheral blood, obtained 28 days after the second AZD1222 dose. This TCR came from an adult who received the AZD1222 COVID-19 vaccine. The DNA is TGTGCCAGCAGTTATAGAGGGACAGGAGACTCACCCCTCCACTTT. It translates as CASSYRGTGDSPLHF.